Shown below are 10 T cell receptor beta chains from a single sample sequenced in a study of cytomegalovirus exposure and HLA in healthy donors. Use of 60 Vbeta and 13 Jbeta primers characterized the PCR. The data were produced by immunoSEQ multiplex PCR, yet TCRdb's version contains in-frame clones alone and is incomplete. Of over 150,000 clones listed, approximately 84% are singletons. The specimen was PBMCs. The receptors originated from a man between 18 and 35 years old in good health and CMV-seronegative.

The chain uses TRBV6-1 and TRBJ2-7; a weak D match, TRBD2 (6 bases). Germline V lookup: CDR1 MNHNS, CDR2 SASEGT. The CDR3 runs 14 residues. V lost 4 bases to trimming and J lost 2 bases, with 12 bases between them. The CDR3 nucleotides read TGTGCCAGCAGTGGTCAGCGGGCTACCTACGAGCAGTACTTC. Translation gives CASSGQRATYEQYF.

V gene TRBV13 combines with J gene TRBJ2-2; D may be TRBD1 (5 bases). Trimming stripped 5 bases from V and 4 bases from J, with 11 bases between. Germline CDR1 is PRHDT and CDR2 is FYEKMQ (reference sequence). The length of the CDR3 is 14 residues. In nucleotides, the CDR3 is TGTGCCAGCAGCCCCCAGGGTGGCACCGGGGAGCTGTTTTTT. Translating it yields CASSPQGGTGELFF.

J is TRBJ2-1 and V is TRBV6-5; perhaps TRBD1 as D (6 bases). The CDR3 length is 16 residues. Trimming removed 0 bases from V and 5 bases from J, with 14 bases in between. Germline V lookup: CDR1 MNHEY, CDR2 SVGAGI. The CDR3 sequence is CASSYSYRALNNEQFF. CDR3 bases: TGTGCCAGCAGTTACTCGTACAGGGCGTTAAACAATGAGCAGTTCTTC.

J is TRBJ2-1 and V is TRBV7-3; tentatively, D is TRBD2 (5 bases). V shed 5 bases and J shed 6 bases, with 17 bases lying between them. Germline V gene sequence: CDR1 SGHTA, CDR2 FQGTGA. The CDR3 is 15 amino acids. The CDR3 region has the DNA TGTGCCAGCAGCCCCGGCGGCGGGTCCGGCAATGAGCAGTTCTTC. Protein: CASSPGGGSGNEQFF.

This clone was seen only a few times. CDR3 amino acids: CASRPPLRLEPLHF. The CDR3 region has the DNA TGTGCCAGCAGACCGCCCCTGAGACTGGAACCCCTCCACTTT. This chain uses TRBV6-5 with TRBJ1-6; the D is unclear. The CDR3 loop spans 14 amino acids. The V and J ends lost 6 bases and 12 bases respectively, with 18 bases between them. Germline CDR1 is MNHEY and CDR2 is SVGAGI.

This clone showed up just once. The chain links TRBV12-5 to TRBJ2-3; a possible D gene is TRBD2 (6 bases). V lost 2 bases and J lost 5, with 14 bases in between. The CDR3 is made up of 15 amino acids. Germline CDR1 reads LGHNT; CDR2 reads FRNRAP. CDR3 loop: CASGLYGSGKDTQYF. The CDR3 DNA reads as TGTGCTAGTGGTTTGTATGGTAGCGGAAAAGATACGCAGTATTTT.

V gene TRBV7-6 combines with J gene TRBJ2-2; maybe TRBD1 (6 bases). Germline CDR1 and CDR2: SGHVS and FNYEAQ. V was pared by 0 bases and J by 4 bases, with 6 bases between. The length of the CDR3 is 14 residues. The CDR3 coding sequence is TGTGCCAGCAGCTTAGCGGGGGCCACCGGGGAGCTGTTTTTT. The encoded protein is CASSLAGATGELFF.

This chain uses TRBV9 with TRBJ2-7; TRBD2 is a possible D gene (5 bases). The CDR3 totals 13 residues. V lost 3 bases and J lost 5, with 12 bases in between. Germline CDR1 and CDR2: SGDLS and YYNGEE. The CDR3 is CASSEGASDEQYF. The CDR3 region has the DNA TGTGCCAGCAGCGAGGGAGCATCGGACGAGCAGTACTTC.

J is TRBJ1-5 and V is TRBV7-9, with D possibly matching TRBD1 (6 bases). CDR1 and CDR2 from the germline V gene are SEHNR and FQNEAQ (reference sequence). This CDR3 has 15 amino acids. The V end lost 5 bases, the J end lost 4 bases, and 15 bases lay between the germline ends. Here the CDR3 DNA reads TGTGCCAGCAGCCCGGTAGGGGGATTTAATCAGCCCCAGCATTTT. Translated: CASSPVGGFNQPQHF. The full variable domain, completed using reference TRBV7-9 and TRBJ1-5, is DTGVSQNPRHKITKRGQNVTFRCDPISEHNRLYWYRQTLGQGPEFLTYFQNEAQLEKSRLLSDRFSAERPKGSFSTLEIQRTEQGDSAMYLCASSPVGGFNQPQHFGDGTRLSIL.

The CDR3 protein is CATTTTSGSYEQYF. The CDR3 nucleotides read TGTGCCACCACTACGACTAGCGGGAGCTACGAGCAGTACTTC. The chain is built from TRBV15 and TRBJ2-7; 12 bases map to TRBD2. The ends lost 7 bases at V and 3 bases at J; junction bases unmatched: 4. CDR3 length: 14 residues. Germline values: CDR1 LNHNV, CDR2 YYDKDF (reference sequence).